Following are 13 T cell receptor beta chains from one sample sequenced in a study of T-cell reconstitution after alpha-beta-depleted transplantation in children. Molecular barcoding with unique molecular identifiers was used for the TCRbeta library. TCRdb reanalysed the PCR reads using MiXCR and keeps one entry per CDR3 protein. Among approximately 490,000 distinct CDR3 sequences listed, approximately 12% were seen once. This specimen consisted of PBMCs from the stem cell graft donor, obtained from the stem cell graft. The receptors stem from a human donor who donated a stem cell graft to a child with combined immunodeficiency.

In this sample, this clonotype turned up many times. V usage is TRBV6-5 and J usage is TRBJ2-3; D not certain. V shed 2 bases and J shed 5 bases, with 5 bases lying between them. This CDR3 contains 12 residues. Germline V gene lookup returns CDR1 MNHEY and CDR2 SVGAGI. The DNA for the CDR3 is TGTGCCAGCAGTTACAATGAAGATACGCAGTATTTT. It codes for CASSYNEDTQYF.

At least ten counts were recorded for this clonotype. The chain couples TRBV24-1 to TRBJ2-1; D could derive from TRBD1 or TRBD2 (6 bases each). V was trimmed by 1 base and J by 9 bases, leaving 18 bases between them. This CDR3 has 16 amino acids. Germline assignment: CDR1 KGHDR and CDR2 SFDVKD. Here the CDR3 reads CATSDFSGQYTSEQFF. The CDR3 DNA reads TGTGCCACCAGTGATTTTAGCGGACAGTATACTAGTGAGCAGTTCTTC.

This clonotype was found a few times. J is TRBJ2-5 and V is TRBV7-2; the D call may be TRBD1 or TRBD2 (5 bases each). Germline V gene data show CDR1 as SGHTA and CDR2 as FQGNSA. The CDR3 totals 12 residues. The V and J ends lost 10 bases and 2 bases respectively, with 11 bases between them. Written as DNA, the CDR3 is TGTGCCATCGGGACGGTTCAAGAGACCCAGTACTTC. This translates into CAIGTVQETQYF.

A remark on this clonotype: The germline gene is not matched at one end of the junction; a read error may be the cause. This chain joins TRBV30 and TRBJ1-1; D gene ambiguous. Germline V lookup: CDR1 GTSNPN, CDR2 SVGIG (reference sequence). The CDR3 spans 12 residues. For the CDR3, the DNA is TGTGCCTGCAGTGCGGGAGGGCCTGAAGCTTTCTTT. It yields the protein CACSAGGPEAFF.

V is TRBV25-1 and J is TRBJ1-3; D perhaps matches TRBD1 (6 bases). CDR1 is MGHDK, CDR2 SYGVNS, per germline. The V end was cut by 4 bases, the J end by 4 bases, with 17 bases between. CDR3 length: 16 residues. The CDR3 bases are TGTGCCAGCAGTGCTGGGACACCCAGCGGGGGAAACACCATATATTTT. Amino acids: CASSAGTPSGGNTIYF.

The V call is TRBV5-6, the J call TRBJ2-7; D unresolved. Germline V gene lookup returns CDR1 SGHDT and CDR2 YYEEEE. The CDR3 spans 12 residues. V was trimmed by 0 bases and J by 6 bases, leaving 7 bases between them. The CDR3 is CASSLGNTEQYF. CDR3 coding DNA: TGTGCCAGCAGCTTGGGAAACACCGAGCAGTACTTC.

The chain uses TRBV27 and TRBJ2-7, with D maybe TRBD2 (5 bases). From germline, CDR1 is MNHEY and CDR2 SMNVEV (reference sequence). V shed 1 base and J shed 4 bases, with 11 bases lying between them. This CDR3 spans 14 amino acids. In nucleotides, the CDR3 is TGTGCCAGCAGTTTATTGGACTGGGAATACGAGCAGTACTTC. Its translation: CASSLLDWEYEQYF.

A remark on this clonotype: Mismatch with germline at one junction end may stem from a read error. The J gene is TRBJ2-7, the V gene TRBV20-1; D is ambiguous. The CDR3 runs 14 residues. CDR1 is DFQATT, CDR2 SNEGSKA, per germline (reference sequence). The CDR3 DNA is TGCAGTGCTAGCTCCTATCAGGTGTCCTACGAGGAGTACTTC. It translates to CSASSYQVSYEEYF.

This clonotype came up a few times. The chain combines TRBV20-1 with TRBJ2-1; 7 bases are a match to TRBD2. Germline CDR1 is DFQATT and CDR2 is SNEGSKA (reference sequence). V was clipped by 1 base and J by 10 bases; unmatched bases: 1. This CDR3 is built from 11 residues. The CDR3 sequence: CSARGGGEQFF. In DNA, the CDR3 is TGCAGTGCTAGAGGGGGGGGGGAGCAGTTCTTC.

The V and J genes are TRBV6-1 and TRBJ1-5; 7 nucleotides match TRBD1. The trim removed 0 bases at V and 4 bases at J, leaving 6 bases unmatched. The CDR3 has 16 residues. In germline, CDR1 is MNHNS, CDR2 SASEGT. DNA of the CDR3: TGTGCCAGCAGTGAAGCGGCCAGGGGGGCAAATCAGCCCCAGCATTTT. Its protein product is CASSEAARGANQPQHF.

The CDR3 here is CASSQAYVGSNSGANVLTF. The CDR3 nucleotides read TGCGCCAGCAGCCAAGCCTACGTAGGGTCCAACTCTGGGGCCAACGTCCTGACTTTC. The gene calls are TRBV4-3 and TRBJ2-6; D is undetermined. Per the germline V gene, CDR1 is LGHNA and CDR2 is YSLEER. CDR3 length: 19 residues. Trimming cost V 1 base and J 0 bases, with 16 bases left between them.

This chain links TRBV6-2 or TRBV6-3 with TRBJ1-2, with D maybe TRBD1 (6 bases). The germline gives CDR1 MNHEY, CDR2 SVGEGT. This CDR3 region has 15 residues. Deletions cut 4 bases from V and 3 bases from J, with 15 bases between. Here the CDR3 DNA reads TGTGCCAGCAGTTTCCCCTCGACAGGCTACTATGGCTACACCTTC. Translated: CASSFPSTGYYGYTF.

The chain has TRBV12-3 or TRBV12-4 and TRBJ1-2; 9 nucleotides line up with TRBD1. The CDR3 has 16 amino acids. With 5 bases clipped from V and 3 bases from J, the junction kept 10 bases outside the gene matches. The CDR3 DNA follows: TGTGCCAGCAGTAACTCGCCCCGGACAGGGGACTATGGCTACACCTTC. Translating it yields CASSNSPRTGDYGYTF.